This TCR beta chain was found in a study of long-term antiretroviral therapy in people with HIV. Looked up from germline, CDR1 is SGHTA and CDR2 is FQGTGA. The length of the CDR3 is 12 residues. V dropped 3 bases and J dropped 2 bases, with 4 bases sitting between them. There was at least one pre-ART PBMC sample for each donor, plus at least two post-ART PBMC samples. Version v3.0 of the immunoSEQ assay was performed at survey level. Assay: immunoSEQ multiplex PCR; the TCRdb copy retains only in-frame clones and omits some. The sample yields fewer than 30,000 clones, 88% seen once. The rearrangement joins TRBV7-3 to TRBJ1-1; D remains unclear. Sequences were derived from unsorted PBMCs, sampled around 4.5 years after starting antiretroviral therapy. The sequence was collected from a man aged 25-45 years with HIV. CDR3 protein: CASSLDNTEAFF. CDR3 bases: TGTGCCAGCAGCTTGGACAACACTGAAGCTTTCTTT. Looking up the rest from reference TRBV7-3 and TRBJ1-1 gives the full variable domain: GAGVSQTPSNKVTEKGKYVELRCDPISGHTALYWYRQSLGQGPEFLIYFQGTGAADDSGLPNDRFFAVRPEGSVSTLKIQRTERGDSAVYLCASSLDNTEAFFGQGTRLTVV.